This passage covers 5 T cell receptor beta chains from one sample sequenced in a study of T cell responses to AZD1222 COVID-19 vaccine. Generated by immunoSEQ multiplex PCR, the TCRdb table keeps only in-frame clones and is missing some. The data show approximately 160,000 clones, around 94% seen once. This sample comprised peripheral blood, obtained 28 days after the second AZD1222 dose. All receptors derive from an adult who received the AZD1222 COVID-19 vaccine.

The V call is TRBV7-6, the J call TRBJ2-2; no definite D call. Germline-derived CDR1 and CDR2 are SGHVS and FNYEAQ. The ends were cut back, 3 bases at V and 1 base at J, with 6 bases in the middle. The CDR3 spans 14 residues. The CDR3 DNA reads TGTGCCAGCAGCTTCCAGGAGAACACCGGGGAGCTGTTTTTT. It codes for CASSFQENTGELFF.

The chain uses TRBV5-4 and TRBJ2-1, with TRBD2 identical over 11 bases. This CDR3 comprises 15 residues. CDR1 and CDR2 from the germline V gene are SGHNT and YYREEE (reference sequence). The J segment lost 7 bases and the V segment lost 3 bases, leaving 6 bases of the junction unmatched. The CDR3, as DNA: TGTGCCAGCAGCTCTACCGGGACTAGCGGTAATGAGCAGTTCTTC. Protein sequence: CASSSTGTSGNEQFF. Full variable domain (outside the CDR3, taken from reference TRBV5-4 and TRBJ2-1): ETGVTQSPTHLIKTRGQQVTLRCSSQSGHNTVSWYQQALGQGPQFIFQYYREEENGRGNFPPRFSGLQFPNYSSELNVNALELDDSALYLCASSSTGTSGNEQFFGPGTRLTVL.

The chain combines TRBV14 with TRBJ2-1; 7 bases line up with TRBD1. Unmatched junction bases numbered 2, after V lost 0 bases and J lost 3 bases. Germline CDR1 SGHDN, CDR2 FVKESK. The CDR3 runs 15 residues. CDR3: CASSQDRTGYNEQFF. The CDR3 DNA sequence: TGTGCCAGCAGCCAAGACCGGACAGGCTACAATGAGCAGTTCTTC.

The chain uses TRBV4-3 and TRBJ2-3; D uncertain. The CDR3 consists of 17 residues. V dropped 0 bases and J dropped 0 bases, with 13 bases sitting between them. CDR1 is LGHNA and CDR2 is YSLEER in the germline V gene. The CDR3 sequence is CASSQDVLWLSTDTQYF. CDR3 nucleotide sequence: TGCGCCAGCAGCCAAGATGTCCTCTGGCTAAGCACAGATACGCAGTATTTT.

This chain uses TRBV7-7 with TRBJ2-1; 13 bases are a match to TRBD2. The CDR3 length is 18 residues. J was trimmed by 0 bases and V by 5 bases; bases with no gene match: 7. CDR1 is SSHAT, CDR2 FNYEAQ, per germline (reference sequence). The CDR3 DNA reads as TGTGCCAGCAGCCCCCGGACTAGCGGGAGTACCTCCTACAATGAGCAGTTCTTC. Amino acid sequence: CASSPRTSGSTSYNEQFF.